These T cell receptor beta chains were read from a single sample in a study of PD-1 blockade in classical Hodgkin lymphoma. The protocol was immunoSEQ multiplex PCR, while the TCRdb copy is restricted to in-frame clones and leaves out a portion. This table has about 13,000 clones, around 80% appearing once. This material consisted of peripheral blood mononuclear cells (PBMCs), taken at baseline. The receptors here all came from a human donor with classical Hodgkin lymphoma. Both conserved end residues are part of each CDR3. The order of the fields is V gene, J gene, clone size, D gene, CDR3 DNA, CDR3 protein. The D gene is left open where the match is weak. Some rows mark clone size as missing; the rest say once, few, many or name a class of expanded clone.

>TRBV28|TRBJ1-1|once|NA
TGTGCCAGCAGGGACGGTAATGGCGCTGAAGCTTTCTTT
CASRDGNGAEAFF
>TRBV5-6|TRBJ2-5|NA|TRBD1
TGTGCCAGCAGCCTGGGACAGGGGAGGTCAGAGACCCAGTACTTC
CASSLGQGRSETQYF
>TRBV6-6|TRBJ1-1|NA|NA
TGTGCCAGCAGTTACTCGATGCTAGCTGAAGCTTTCTTT
CASSYSMLAEAFF
>TRBV5-1|TRBJ1-1|NA|NA
TGCGCCAGCAGCTTGGGCGGAGTTATGAACACTGAAGCTTTCTTT
CASSLGGVMNTEAFF
>TRBV10-2|TRBJ2-2|NA|NA
TGCGCCAGCAGACCGGGAAAGCTTCTGGAGGAGCTGTTTTTT
CASRPGKLLEELFF
>TRBV7-2|TRBJ2-2|few|NA
TGTGCCAGCAGCTTCGTGGCAGGTCGAAGCGGGGAGCTGTTTTTT
CASSFVAGRSGELFF
>TRBV7-2|TRBJ1-1|NA|NA
TGTGCCAGCAGCTTAGGGATCAGGGGAAGAACTGAAGCTTTCTTT
CASSLGIRGRTEAFF
>TRBV19|TRBJ1-5|NA|TRBD1
TGTGCCAGTAAATACAGGGGTGACCTCAATCAGCCCCAGCATTTT
CASKYRGDLNQPQHF
>TRBV30|TRBJ2-7|NA|NA
TGTGCCTGGAGTGTACTAGGGCTCGAGCAGTACTTC
CAWSVLGLEQYF
>TRBV27|TRBJ2-3|few|NA
TGTGCCAGCAACCCGGGGAGCACAGATACGCAGTATTTT
CASNPGSTDTQYF
>TRBV7-2|TRBJ1-1|NA|NA
TGTGCCAGCAGCTTAGACGGGGCAAACACTGAAGCTTTCTTT
CASSLDGANTEAFF
>TRBV4-2|TRBJ1-2|NA|NA
TGTGCCAGCAGCCAAGATCTTATCTATGGCTACACCTTC
CASSQDLIYGYTF
>TRBV19|TRBJ2-3|NA|NA
TGTGCCAGTAGTTTGGACGGTAGCACAGATACGCAGTATTTT
CASSLDGSTDTQYF
>TRBV13|TRBJ1-5|NA|TRBD1
TGTGCCAGCAGCTCTAACAGGGGGTCACAGCCCCAGCATTTT
CASSSNRGSQPQHF
>TRBV15|TRBJ1-6|NA|TRBD1
TGTGCCACCAGCAGATTGACAGGGGACCCCGGTATATATAATTCACCCCTCCACTTT
CATSRLTGDPGIYNSPLHF
>TRBV27|TRBJ1-5|NA|NA
TGTGCCAGCAGGGGTTCCATTATTAGCAATCAGCCCCAGCATTTT
CASRGSIISNQPQHF
>TRBV4-3|TRBJ2-1|NA|TRBD1
TGCGCCAGCAGCCAATGGGGACAGGGAAACAATGAGCAGTTCTTC
CASSQWGQGNNEQFF
>TRBV4-1|TRBJ1-1|few|NA
TGCGCCAGCAGCCAAGAATTCGGGCGGCCCGAAGCTTTCTTT
CASSQEFGRPEAFF
>TRBV6-1|TRBJ1-1|NA|TRBD1
TGTGCCAGCAAAGGACAGGGGAGAACTGAAGCTTTCTTT
CASKGQGRTEAFF
>TRBV6-6|TRBJ2-5|NA|TRBD2
TGTGCTTCGTGCCAGGCGGGAGGGCAAGAGACCCAGTACTTC
CASCQAGGQETQYF
>TRBV7-9|TRBJ2-1|NA|NA
TGTGCCAGCAGCTCCGTGCTAGCCTCCTACAATGAGCAGTTCTTC
CASSSVLASYNEQFF
>TRBV7-2|TRBJ1-2|NA|NA
TGTGCCAGCAGCTTAGCGCTGGGGCAGGGCCATGGCTACACCTTC
CASSLALGQGHGYTF
>TRBV28|TRBJ1-1|NA|NA
TGTGCCAGCAGTCCAGGGACTCAGAGAGCTTTCTTT
CASSPGTQRAFF
>TRBV10-1|TRBJ1-2|large|NA
TGCGCCAGCAGTGAGACGGGCGCCTATGGCTACACCTTC
CASSETGAYGYTF
>TRBV6-6|TRBJ2-5|NA|TRBD1
TGTGCCAGCAGTTTTACACAGGGGGTCTTTGAGACCCAGTACTTC
CASSFTQGVFETQYF
>TRBV21-1|TRBJ2-1|NA|NA
TGTGCCAGCAGCAAAGGTGACAGCGGGAGCTTCAATGAGCAGTTCTTC
CASSKGDSGSFNEQFF
>TRBV6-4|TRBJ1-6|NA|NA
TGTGCCAGCAGGACGGAGAGCTCCTATAATTCACCCCTCCACTTT
CASRTESSYNSPLHF
>TRBV27|TRBJ2-2|NA|NA
TGTGCCAGCAGCCCCGGAGCCGTTCTGACCGGGGAGCTGTTTTTT
CASSPGAVLTGELFF
>TRBV30|TRBJ2-5|NA|NA
TGTGCCTGGAGTTGGCGGGCTGGGAGGAAGACCCAGTACTTC
CAWSWRAGRKTQYF
>TRBV5-4|TRBJ2-3|NA|TRBD2
TGTGCCAGCAGCTTGGATGGCGGGGGGCTAACAGATACGCAGTATTTT
CASSLDGGGLTDTQYF
>TRBV14|TRBJ2-5|NA|NA
TGTGCCAGCAGCCGGGTCGCCAGGGGTGTACTCCTCCCTCAGTACTTC
CASSRVARGVLLPQYF
>TRBV2|TRBJ2-1|NA|NA
TGTGCCAGCAGTCTGGGAGTGGGGTCCTACAATGAGCAGTTCTTC
CASSLGVGSYNEQFF
>TRBV10-3|TRBJ2-3|NA|NA
TGTGCCATCAGTAGCACAGATACGCAGTATTTT
CAISSTDTQYF
>TRBV4-2|TRBJ1-5|NA|NA
TGTGCCAGCAGCCAAGTAGGGAGCAATCAGCCCCAGCATTTT
CASSQVGSNQPQHF
>TRBV5-6|TRBJ2-1|NA|NA
TGTGCCAGCAGCTTGGAAGACTTCAGTGAGCAGTTCTTC
CASSLEDFSEQFF
>TRBV19|TRBJ1-1|few|TRBD1
TGTGCCAGTAGTAAGGGACAGGGGCGCCGAACTGAAGCTTTCTTT
CASSKGQGRRTEAFF
>TRBV29-1|TRBJ1-2|NA|NA
TGCAAGAGGTGGAATGGCTACACCTTC
CKRWNGYTF
>TRBV6-5|TRBJ2-5|NA|NA
TGTGCCAGCAACGGAGGGGTGGGAGAGACCCAGTACTTC
CASNGGVGETQYF
>TRBV10-1|TRBJ1-2|few|NA
TGCGCCAGCCGGGGCCTAGGGGCTGGAATCTATGGCTACACCTTC
CASRGLGAGIYGYTF
>TRBV5-6|TRBJ2-5|NA|TRBD1
TGTGCCAGCAGCTTCCGACAGGGGGCCACAAAGGAGACCCAGTACTTC
CASSFRQGATKETQYF
>TRBV19|TRBJ2-1|few|NA
TGTGCCAGTAGTATAGTCCAGGGTTCTAATGAGCAGTTCTTC
CASSIVQGSNEQFF
>TRBV15|TRBJ2-2|NA|TRBD1
TGTGCCACCAGCAGAATTAACAGGGGGCACAACACCGGGGAGCTGTTTTTT
CATSRINRGHNTGELFF
>TRBV5-6|TRBJ1-1|NA|TRBD1
TGTGCCAGCAGCTGGCCTAGGGACAGATGGTCCGACACTGAAGCTTTCTTT
CASSWPRDRWSDTEAFF
>TRBV19|TRBJ2-1|NA|TRBD2
TGTGCCAGTAGTATAGGACTAGCGGGAGGGCCGGGTGGGGAGCAGTTCTTC
CASSIGLAGGPGGEQFF
>TRBV13|TRBJ2-1|NA|NA
TGTGCCAGCAGCTTAGCCACCCCTCGGGGGGCGAGCAACCCCTCCTACAATGAGCAGTTCTTC
CASSLATPRGASNPSYNEQFF
>TRBV7-2|TRBJ2-1|NA|TRBD2
TGTGCCACCTCCCAAGGGCGGGAGGGCCTTCGGGAGCAGTTCTTC
CATSQGREGLREQFF
>TRBV11-2|TRBJ2-1|NA|NA
TGTGCCAGCAGCGCAGAGCTCTACAATGAGCAGTTCTTC
CASSAELYNEQFF
>TRBV6-5|TRBJ1-1|NA|NA
TGTGCCAGCAGTTACTCGATTTCGGTCCTCACTGAAGCTTTCTTT
CASSYSISVLTEAFF
>TRBV18|TRBJ1-5|NA|NA
TGTGCCAGCTCCCCGTTTACTCCAGACATACGCAATCAGCCCCAGCATTTT
CASSPFTPDIRNQPQHF
>TRBV28|TRBJ1-6|NA|TRBD1
TGTGCCAGCAGTTTTTGGACAGGGGTCAGTTCACCCCTCCACTTT
CASSFWTGVSSPLHF
>TRBV12-5|TRBJ2-3|NA|NA
TGTGCTAGTGGCCATGAGCTACCAGGGTCAGATACGCAGTATTTT
CASGHELPGSDTQYF
>TRBV9|TRBJ2-1|NA|NA
TGTGCCAGCAGCGCAGGGACTCACTACAATGAGCAGTTCTTC
CASSAGTHYNEQFF
>TRBV9|TRBJ1-2|NA|NA
TGTGCCAGCAGCGTGTTTTACAGGGACTATGGCTACACCTTC
CASSVFYRDYGYTF
>TRBV19|TRBJ2-1|NA|TRBD2
TGTGCCAGTAATCCCAAGGGGGCGCAGGGACTAGCGGGAGGGCCGGGGCAGTTCTTC
CASNPKGAQGLAGGPGQFF
>TRBV28|TRBJ2-4|NA|NA
TGTGCCAGCAGTTTTCGGACAGACTCAGCCAAAAACATTCAGTACTTC
CASSFRTDSAKNIQYF